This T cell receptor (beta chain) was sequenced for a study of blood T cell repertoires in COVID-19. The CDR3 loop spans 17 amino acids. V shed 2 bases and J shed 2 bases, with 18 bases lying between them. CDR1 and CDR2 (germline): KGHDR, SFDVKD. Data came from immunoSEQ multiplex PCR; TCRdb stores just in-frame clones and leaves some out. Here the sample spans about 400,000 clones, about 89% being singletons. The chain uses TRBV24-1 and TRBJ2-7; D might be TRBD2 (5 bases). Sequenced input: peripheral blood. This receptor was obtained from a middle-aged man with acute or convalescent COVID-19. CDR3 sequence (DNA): TGTGCCACCAGTGATTCTAAGACGGGGAATCCAACCTACGAGCAGTACTTC. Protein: CATSDSKTGNPTYEQYF.